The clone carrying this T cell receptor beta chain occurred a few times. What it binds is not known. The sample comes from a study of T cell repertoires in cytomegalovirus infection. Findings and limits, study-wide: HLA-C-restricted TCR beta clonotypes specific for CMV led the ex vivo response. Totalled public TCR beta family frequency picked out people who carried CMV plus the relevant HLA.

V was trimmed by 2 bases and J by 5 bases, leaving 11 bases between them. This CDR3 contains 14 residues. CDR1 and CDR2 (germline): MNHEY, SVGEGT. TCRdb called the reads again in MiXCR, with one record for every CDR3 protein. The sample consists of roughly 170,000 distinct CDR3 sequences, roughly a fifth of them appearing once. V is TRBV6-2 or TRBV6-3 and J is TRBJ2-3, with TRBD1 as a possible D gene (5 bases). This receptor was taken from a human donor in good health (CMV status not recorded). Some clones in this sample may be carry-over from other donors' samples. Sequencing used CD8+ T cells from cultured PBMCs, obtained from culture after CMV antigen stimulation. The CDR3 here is CASSYGAIEDTQYF. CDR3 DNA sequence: TGTGCCAGCAGTTACGGGGCTATTGAAGATACGCAGTATTTT.